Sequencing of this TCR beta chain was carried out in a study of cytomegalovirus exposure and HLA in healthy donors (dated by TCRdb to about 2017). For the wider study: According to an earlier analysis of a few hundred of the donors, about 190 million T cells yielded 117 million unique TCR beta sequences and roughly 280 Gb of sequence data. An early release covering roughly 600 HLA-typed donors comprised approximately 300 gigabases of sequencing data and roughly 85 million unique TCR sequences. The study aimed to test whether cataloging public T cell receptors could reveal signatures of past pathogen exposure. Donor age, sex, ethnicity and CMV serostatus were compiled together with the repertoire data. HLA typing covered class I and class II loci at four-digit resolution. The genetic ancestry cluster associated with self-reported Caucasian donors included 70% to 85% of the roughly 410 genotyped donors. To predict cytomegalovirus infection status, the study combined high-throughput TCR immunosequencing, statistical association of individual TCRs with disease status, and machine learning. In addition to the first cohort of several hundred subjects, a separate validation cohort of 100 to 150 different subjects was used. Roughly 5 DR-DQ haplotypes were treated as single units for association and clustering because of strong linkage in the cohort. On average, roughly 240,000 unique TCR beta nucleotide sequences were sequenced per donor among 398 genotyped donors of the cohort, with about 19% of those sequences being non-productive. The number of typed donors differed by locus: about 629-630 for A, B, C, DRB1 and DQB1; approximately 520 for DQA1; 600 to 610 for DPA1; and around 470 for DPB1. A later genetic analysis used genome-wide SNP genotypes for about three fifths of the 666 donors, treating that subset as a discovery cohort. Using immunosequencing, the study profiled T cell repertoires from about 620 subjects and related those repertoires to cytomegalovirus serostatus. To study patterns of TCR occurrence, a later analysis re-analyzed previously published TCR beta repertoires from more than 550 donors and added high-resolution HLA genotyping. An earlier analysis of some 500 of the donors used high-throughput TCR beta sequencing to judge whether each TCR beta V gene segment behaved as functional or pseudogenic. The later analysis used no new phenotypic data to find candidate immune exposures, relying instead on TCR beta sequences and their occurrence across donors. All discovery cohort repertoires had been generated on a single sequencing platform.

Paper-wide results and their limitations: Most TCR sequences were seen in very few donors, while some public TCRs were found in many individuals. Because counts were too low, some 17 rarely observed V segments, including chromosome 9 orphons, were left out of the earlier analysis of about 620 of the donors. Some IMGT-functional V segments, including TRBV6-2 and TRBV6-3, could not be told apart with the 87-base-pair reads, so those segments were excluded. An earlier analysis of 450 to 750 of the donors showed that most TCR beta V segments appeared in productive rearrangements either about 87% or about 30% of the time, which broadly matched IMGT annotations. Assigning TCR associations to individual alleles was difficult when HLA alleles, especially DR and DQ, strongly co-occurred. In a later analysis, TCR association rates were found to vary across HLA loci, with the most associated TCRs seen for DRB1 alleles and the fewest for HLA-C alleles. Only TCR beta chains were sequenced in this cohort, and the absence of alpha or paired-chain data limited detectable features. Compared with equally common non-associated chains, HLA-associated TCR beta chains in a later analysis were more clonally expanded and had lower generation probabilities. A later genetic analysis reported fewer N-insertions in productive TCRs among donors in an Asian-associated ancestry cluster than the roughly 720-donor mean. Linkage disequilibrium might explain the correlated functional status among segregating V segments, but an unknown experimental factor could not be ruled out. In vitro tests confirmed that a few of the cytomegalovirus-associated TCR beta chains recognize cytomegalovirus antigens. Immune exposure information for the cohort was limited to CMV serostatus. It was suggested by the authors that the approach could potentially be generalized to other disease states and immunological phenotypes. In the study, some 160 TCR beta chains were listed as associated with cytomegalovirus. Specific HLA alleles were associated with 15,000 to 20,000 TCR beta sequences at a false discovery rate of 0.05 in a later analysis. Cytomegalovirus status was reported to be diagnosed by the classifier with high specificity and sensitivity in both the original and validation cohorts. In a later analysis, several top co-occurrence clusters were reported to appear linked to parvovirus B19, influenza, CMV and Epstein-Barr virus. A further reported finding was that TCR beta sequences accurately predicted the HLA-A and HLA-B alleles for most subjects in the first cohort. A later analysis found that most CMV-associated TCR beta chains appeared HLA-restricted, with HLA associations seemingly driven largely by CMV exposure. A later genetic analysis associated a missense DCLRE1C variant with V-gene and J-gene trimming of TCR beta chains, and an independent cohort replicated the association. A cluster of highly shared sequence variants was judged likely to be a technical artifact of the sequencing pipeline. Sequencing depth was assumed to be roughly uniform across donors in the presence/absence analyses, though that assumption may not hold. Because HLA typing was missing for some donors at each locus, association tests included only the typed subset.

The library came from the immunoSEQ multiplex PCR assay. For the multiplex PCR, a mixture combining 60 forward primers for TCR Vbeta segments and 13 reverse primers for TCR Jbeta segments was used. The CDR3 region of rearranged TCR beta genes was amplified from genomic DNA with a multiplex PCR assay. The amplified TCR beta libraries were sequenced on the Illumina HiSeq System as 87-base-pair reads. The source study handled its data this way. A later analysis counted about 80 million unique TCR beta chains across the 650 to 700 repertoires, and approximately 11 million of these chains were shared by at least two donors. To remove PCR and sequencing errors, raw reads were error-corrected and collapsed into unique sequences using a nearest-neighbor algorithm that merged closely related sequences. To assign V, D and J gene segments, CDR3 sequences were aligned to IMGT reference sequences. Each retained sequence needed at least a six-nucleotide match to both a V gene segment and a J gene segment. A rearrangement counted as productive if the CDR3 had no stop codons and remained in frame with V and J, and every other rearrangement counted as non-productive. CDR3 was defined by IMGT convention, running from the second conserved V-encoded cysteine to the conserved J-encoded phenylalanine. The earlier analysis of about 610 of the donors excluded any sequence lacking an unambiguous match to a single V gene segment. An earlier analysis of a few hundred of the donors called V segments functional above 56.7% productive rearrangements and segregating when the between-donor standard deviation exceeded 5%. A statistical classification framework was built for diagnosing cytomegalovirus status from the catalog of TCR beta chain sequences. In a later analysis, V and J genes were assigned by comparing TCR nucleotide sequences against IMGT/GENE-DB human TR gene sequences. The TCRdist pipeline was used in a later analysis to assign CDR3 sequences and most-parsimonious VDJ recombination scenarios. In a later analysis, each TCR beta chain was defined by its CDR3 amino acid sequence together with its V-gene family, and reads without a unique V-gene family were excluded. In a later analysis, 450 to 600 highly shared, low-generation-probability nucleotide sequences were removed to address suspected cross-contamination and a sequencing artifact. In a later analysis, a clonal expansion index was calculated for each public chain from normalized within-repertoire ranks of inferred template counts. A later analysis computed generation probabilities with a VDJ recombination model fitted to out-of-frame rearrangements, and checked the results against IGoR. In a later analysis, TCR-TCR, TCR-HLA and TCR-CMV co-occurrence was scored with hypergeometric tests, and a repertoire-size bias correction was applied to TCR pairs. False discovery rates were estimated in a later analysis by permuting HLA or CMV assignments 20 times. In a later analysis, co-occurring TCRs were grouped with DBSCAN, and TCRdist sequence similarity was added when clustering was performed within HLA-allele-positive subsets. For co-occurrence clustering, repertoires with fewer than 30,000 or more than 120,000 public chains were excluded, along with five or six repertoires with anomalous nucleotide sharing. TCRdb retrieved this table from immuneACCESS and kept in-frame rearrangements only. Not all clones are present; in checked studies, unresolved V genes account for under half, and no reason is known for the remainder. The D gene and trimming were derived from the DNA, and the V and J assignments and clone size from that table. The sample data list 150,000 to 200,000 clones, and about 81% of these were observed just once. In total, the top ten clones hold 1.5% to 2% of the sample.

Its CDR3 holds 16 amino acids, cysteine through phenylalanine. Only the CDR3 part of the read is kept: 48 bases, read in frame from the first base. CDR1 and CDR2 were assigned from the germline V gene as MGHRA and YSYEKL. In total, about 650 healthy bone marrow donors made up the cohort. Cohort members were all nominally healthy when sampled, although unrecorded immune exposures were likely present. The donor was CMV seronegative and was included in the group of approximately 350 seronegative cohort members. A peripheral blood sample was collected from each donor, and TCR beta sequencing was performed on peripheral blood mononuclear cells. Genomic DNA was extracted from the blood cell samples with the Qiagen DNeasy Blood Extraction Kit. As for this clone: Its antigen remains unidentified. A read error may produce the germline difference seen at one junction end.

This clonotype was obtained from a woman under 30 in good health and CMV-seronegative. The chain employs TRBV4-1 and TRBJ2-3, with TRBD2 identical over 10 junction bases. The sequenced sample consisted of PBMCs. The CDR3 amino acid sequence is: CASSQGASGSLDKQYF. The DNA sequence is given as TGCGCCAGCAGCCAAGGGGCTAGCGGGAGTTTAGATAAGCAGTATTTT.